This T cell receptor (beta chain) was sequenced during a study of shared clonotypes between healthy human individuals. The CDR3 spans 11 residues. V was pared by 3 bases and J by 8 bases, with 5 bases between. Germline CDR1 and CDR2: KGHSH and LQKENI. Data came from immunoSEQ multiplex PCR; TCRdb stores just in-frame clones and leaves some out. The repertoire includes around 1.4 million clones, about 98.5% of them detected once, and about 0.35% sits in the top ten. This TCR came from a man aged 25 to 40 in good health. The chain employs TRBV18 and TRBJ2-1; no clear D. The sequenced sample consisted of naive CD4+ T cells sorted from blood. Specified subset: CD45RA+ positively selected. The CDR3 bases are TGTGCCAGCTCACCCAAACATGAGCAGTTCTTC. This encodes CASSPKHEQFF.